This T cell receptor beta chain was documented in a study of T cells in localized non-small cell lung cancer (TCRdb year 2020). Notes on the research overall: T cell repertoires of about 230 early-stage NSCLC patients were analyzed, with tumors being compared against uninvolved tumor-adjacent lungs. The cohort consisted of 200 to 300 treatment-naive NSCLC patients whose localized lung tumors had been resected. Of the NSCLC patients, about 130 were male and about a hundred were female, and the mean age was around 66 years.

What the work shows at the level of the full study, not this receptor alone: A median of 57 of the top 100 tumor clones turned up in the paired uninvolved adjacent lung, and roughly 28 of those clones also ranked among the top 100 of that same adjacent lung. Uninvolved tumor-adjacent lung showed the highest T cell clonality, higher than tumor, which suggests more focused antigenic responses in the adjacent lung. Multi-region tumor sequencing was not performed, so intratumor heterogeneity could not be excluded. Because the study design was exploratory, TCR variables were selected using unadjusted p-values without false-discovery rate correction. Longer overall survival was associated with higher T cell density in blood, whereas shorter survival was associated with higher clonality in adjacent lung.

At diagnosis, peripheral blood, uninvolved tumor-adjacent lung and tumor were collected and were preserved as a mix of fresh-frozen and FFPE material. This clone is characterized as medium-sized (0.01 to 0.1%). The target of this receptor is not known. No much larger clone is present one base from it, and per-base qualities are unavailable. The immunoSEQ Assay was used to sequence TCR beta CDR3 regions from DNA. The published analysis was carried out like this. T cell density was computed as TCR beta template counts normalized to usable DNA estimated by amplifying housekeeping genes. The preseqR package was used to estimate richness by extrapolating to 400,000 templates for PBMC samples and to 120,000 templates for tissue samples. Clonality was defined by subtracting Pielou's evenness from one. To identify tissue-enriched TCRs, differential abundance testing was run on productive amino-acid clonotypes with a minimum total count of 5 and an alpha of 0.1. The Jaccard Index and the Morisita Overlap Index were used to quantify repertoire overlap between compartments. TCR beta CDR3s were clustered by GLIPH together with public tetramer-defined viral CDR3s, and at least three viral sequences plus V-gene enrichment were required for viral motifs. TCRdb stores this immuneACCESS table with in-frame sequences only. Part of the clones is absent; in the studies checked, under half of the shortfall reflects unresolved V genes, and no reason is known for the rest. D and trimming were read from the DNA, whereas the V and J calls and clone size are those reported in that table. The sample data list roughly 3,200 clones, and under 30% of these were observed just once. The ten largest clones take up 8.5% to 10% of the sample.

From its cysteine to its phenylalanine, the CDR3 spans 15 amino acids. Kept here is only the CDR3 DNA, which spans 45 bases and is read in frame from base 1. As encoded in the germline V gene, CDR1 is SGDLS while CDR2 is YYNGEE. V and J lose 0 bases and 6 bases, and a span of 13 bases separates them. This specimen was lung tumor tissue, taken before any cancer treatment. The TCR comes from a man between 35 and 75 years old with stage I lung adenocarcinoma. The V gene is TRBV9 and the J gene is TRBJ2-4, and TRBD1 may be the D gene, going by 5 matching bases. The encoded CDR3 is CASSVGPTGANIQYF. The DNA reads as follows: TGTGCCAGCAGCGTAGGCCCTACAGGCGCAAACATTCAGTACTTC.